The 28 T cell receptor beta chains given below trace back to one sample, sequenced in a study of cytomegalovirus exposure and HLA in healthy donors. Amplification used 60 Vbeta primers and 13 Jbeta primers. Sequencing was performed with immunoSEQ multiplex PCR; in TCRdb, only in-frame clones are kept and a portion is missing. The sample carries approximately 110,000 clones, 70% to 85% recorded once. Sequenced input: PBMCs. Every receptor here comes from a woman aged 18-29 years in good health and CMV-seronegative.

The table lists this clone with a few counts. The V gene is TRBV6-1, the J gene TRBJ2-5, with a possible D match to TRBD2 (6 bases). Trimming shortened V by 0 bases and J by 2 bases, and 13 bases separated the two germline ends. The CDR3 consists of 16 residues. Germline-derived CDR1 and CDR2 are MNHNS and SASEGT. As DNA, the CDR3 is TGTGCCAGCAGTGAAGCGGGGAGGAGCCAACAAGAGACCCAGTACTTC. Translated, it gives CASSEAGRSQQETQYF.

The chain recombines TRBV11-2 with TRBJ2-7; 7 bases agree with TRBD2. CDR3 length: 15 residues. The germline CDR1 and CDR2 sequences are SGHAT and FQNNGV. Trimming removed 3 bases from V and 4 bases from J; junction bases left unmatched: 9. The CDR3 nucleotides are TGTGCCAGCAGCTTTCGGACTAGAGATATATACGAGCAGTACGTC. Its translation: CASSFRTRDIYEQYV.

The V and J genes are TRBV7-2 and TRBJ2-2, with D possibly being TRBD2 (6 bases). Germline lookup yields CDR1 SGHTA and CDR2 FQGNSA. The CDR3 contains 15 residues. V was cut by 3 bases and J by 8 bases, with 16 bases left in between. The CDR3 sequence is CASSLTLVSGGELFF. Written as DNA, the CDR3 is TGTGCCAGCAGCTTGACATTAGTGAGCGGGGGGGAGCTGTTTTTT.

V is TRBV19 and J is TRBJ2-7; 10 positions agree with TRBD2. This CDR3 contains 15 residues. The germline V gene encodes CDR1 LNHDA and CDR2 SQIVND (reference sequence). V lost 3 bases and J lost 5; bases outside the gene matches: 7. The CDR3 sequence: CASSIWLAGANEQYF. Written as DNA, the CDR3 is TGTGCCAGTAGTATTTGGCTAGCGGGAGCAAACGAGCAGTACTTC.

The chain employs TRBV18 and TRBJ2-1; 9 positions agree with TRBD2. The ends lost 2 bases at V and 6 bases at J; junction bases unmatched: 5. The CDR3 loop spans 15 amino acids. Germline V gives CDR1 KGHSH, CDR2 LQKENI. CDR3 residues: CASSPEASGTNEQFF. The CDR3 coding sequence is TGTGCCAGCTCACCAGAGGCTAGCGGGACCAATGAGCAGTTCTTC.

DNA of the CDR3: TGTGCCTCCGGGGGGGGAGAGGTAGCCAAAAACATTCAGTACTTC. Translated, it gives CASGGGEVAKNIQYF. The rearrangement uses TRBV2 and TRBJ2-4; 8 positions agree with TRBD2. This CDR3 is built from 15 residues. Germline loops: CDR1 SNHLY, CDR2 FYNNEI. The V gene end was trimmed by 11 bases and the J gene end by 0 bases; junction bases not matched to a gene: 9.

The CDR3 region is CASSGDRDGETQYF. The CDR3, as DNA: TGTGCCAGCAGCGGTGACAGGGACGGCGAGACCCAGTACTTC. J is TRBJ2-5 and V is TRBV7-6; 7 bases agree with TRBD1. V trimming: 5 bases; J trimming: 5 bases; junction bases outside the gene matches: 8. This CDR3 has 14 residues. Germline lookup yields CDR1 SGHVS and CDR2 FNYEAQ.

A few counts support this clone. The chain couples TRBV5-6 to TRBJ1-5, with unresolved D. Germline loops: CDR1 SGHDT, CDR2 YYEEEE. The CDR3 consists of 15 residues. Trimming stripped 3 bases from V and 2 bases from J, with 12 bases between. Written as DNA, the CDR3 is TGTGCCAGCAGCTGGTTCAAGAGGGGCAATCAGCCCCAGCATTTT. Translation gives CASSWFKRGNQPQHF.

This clone was detected only a few times. V gene TRBV5-1 combines with J gene TRBJ2-5; 11 bases are shared with TRBD2. Germline CDR1 and CDR2: SGHRS and YFSETQ. The CDR3 loop spans 15 amino acids. V shed 2 bases and J 3 bases; nucleotides not matched to a gene: 3. The CDR3 DNA reads as TGCGCCAGCAGCTTCGTTAGCGGGAGGGAAGAGACCCAGTACTTC. Its protein is CASSFVSGREETQYF.

This clone was observed a few times. J is TRBJ1-4 and V is TRBV5-5; TRBD1 is a possible D gene (5 bases). The CDR3 loop spans 16 amino acids. V dropped 1 base and J dropped 5 bases, with 15 bases sitting between them. Germline V gene sequence: CDR1 SGHKS, CDR2 YYEKEE (reference sequence). As DNA, the CDR3 is TGTGCCAGCAGCTTGAGGGGATTAGGCCCGAATGAAAAACTGTTTTTT. Its translation is CASSLRGLGPNEKLFF.

The genes are TRBV7-9 and TRBJ1-5; D uncertain. Per germline, CDR1 SEHNR and CDR2 FQNEAQ (reference sequence). Trimming shortened V by 5 bases and J by 3 bases, and 8 bases separated the two germline ends. This CDR3 has 13 residues. In nucleotides, the CDR3 is TGTGCCAGCAGCCCCAGGTCCAATCAGCCCCAGCATTTT. Translated: CASSPRSNQPQHF.

The chain's CDR3 is CASSLGLSEGYGYTF. The CDR3 region has the DNA TGTGCCAGCAGCTTGGGACTTTCAGAGGGCTATGGCTACACCTTC. The V and J genes are TRBV5-4 and TRBJ1-2; no clear D gene. V lost 0 bases, J lost 4 bases, and 13 bases lay in between. Germline values: CDR1 SGHNT, CDR2 YYREEE (reference sequence). The CDR3 is 15 amino acids.

The V gene is TRBV28, the J gene TRBJ1-1; D gene uncertain. There are 13 residues in the CDR3. Trimming left V 2 bases short and J 1 base short, with 5 bases between. Germline V CDR1 and CDR2: MDHEN, SYDVKM. The CDR3, as DNA: TGTGCCAGCAGTTTAGCGGCGAACACTGAAGCTTTCTTT. Protein product: CASSLAANTEAFF. Variable domain in full (rest from reference TRBV28 and TRBJ1-1): DVKVTQSSRYLVKRTGEKVFLECVQDMDHENMFWYRQDPGLGLRLIYFSYDVKMKEKGDIPEGYSVSREKKERFSLILESASTNQTSMYLCASSLAANTEAFFGQGTRLTVV.

V is TRBV21-1 and J is TRBJ2-7; TRBD1, the D gene given by the table, was not confirmed from the DNA. TRBV21-1 is a known pseudogene. This CDR3 comprises 16 residues. In DNA form, the CDR3 reads TGTGCCAGCAGCAAGGCTGCGTGGGCAGAACCCTACGAGCAGTACTTC. Its translation: CASSKAAWAEPYEQYF.

The rearrangement uses TRBV18 and TRBJ1-1; 7 bases line up with TRBD1. The J segment lost 9 bases and the V segment lost 3 bases, leaving 7 bases of the junction unmatched. The germline V gene has CDR1 KGHSH and CDR2 LQKENI. This CDR3 spans 13 amino acids. CDR3 coding DNA: TGTGCCAGCTCACCCGCACGGGACAGCCAAGCTTTCTTT. Translated, it gives CASSPARDSQAFF.

J is TRBJ1-2 and V is TRBV7-8; D not resolved. V gave up 2 bases and J gave up 7 bases, with 14 bases separating them. CDR3 length: 14 amino acids. Germline V gene data show CDR1 as SGHVS and CDR2 as FQNEAQ. The CDR3 DNA reads TGTGCCAGCAGCTTAAGAAAAAGGGAGATTGGCTACACCTTC. Translation gives CASSLRKREIGYTF.

This clone was detected a few times. The chain uses TRBV18 and TRBJ2-4; a possible D gene is TRBD2 (5 bases). Germline V gene lookup returns CDR1 KGHSH and CDR2 LQKENI. Trimming shortened V by 3 bases and J by 8 bases, and 14 bases separated the two germline ends. CDR3 length: 14 amino acids. DNA for the CDR3: TGTGCCAGCTCACCCGCCAGCGGAGGAGACATTCAGTACTTC. Its protein is CASSPASGGDIQYF.

V gene TRBV16 combines with J gene TRBJ2-4; TRBD1 matches 9 bases. The CDR3 is made up of 13 amino acids. Germline loops: CDR1 KGHSY, CDR2 FQNENV. Trimming took 3 bases from V and 8 from J; bases not matched to a gene: 2. CDR3 DNA sequence: TGTGCCAGCAGCCATAGGACAGGGGACATTCAGTACTTC. It encodes CASSHRTGDIQYF.

V usage is TRBV11-2 and J usage is TRBJ1-1, with D perhaps matching TRBD1 (6 bases). Between the trimmed V and J ends, which lost 8 bases and 5 bases, there was a span of 21 bases. Germline V gene sequence: CDR1 SGHAT, CDR2 FQNNGV. This CDR3 contains 15 residues. CDR3 sequence reads: CASASVRGGRTEAFF. CDR3 nucleotides: TGTGCCAGCGCATCGGTCAGGGGAGGGAGGACTGAAGCTTTCTTT. Drawing the rest from reference TRBV11-2 and TRBJ1-1, the complete variable domain is EAGVAQSPRYKIIEKRQSVAFWCNPISGHATLYWYQQILGQGPKLLIQFQNNGVVDDSQLPKDRFSAERLKGVDSTLKIQPAKLEDSAVYLCASASVRGGRTEAFFGQGTRLTVV.

V is TRBV7-9 and J is TRBJ2-2; a weak D match, TRBD1 (5 bases). In germline, CDR1 is SEHNR, CDR2 FQNEAQ (reference sequence). The ends were cut back, 6 bases at V and 1 base at J, with 15 bases in the middle. The CDR3 runs to 16 residues. The CDR3 DNA is TGTGCCAGCAGTTTCCCAGGGTCTGGGAACACCGGGGAGCTGTTTTTT. Protein product: CASSFPGSGNTGELFF.

V usage is TRBV4-1 and J usage is TRBJ2-7; D may be TRBD1 (6 bases). The CDR3 has 15 residues. The V end lost 2 bases, the J end lost 3 bases, and 14 bases lay between the germline ends. The V gene's germline CDR1 is MGHRA and CDR2 YSYEKL. CDR3: CASSQLDQGIYEQYF. CDR3 bases: TGCGCCAGCAGCCAACTGGATCAGGGGATCTACGAGCAGTACTTC.

This chain connects TRBV5-4 to TRBJ1-1; D not certain. The V end was cut by 1 base, the J end by 5 bases, with 12 bases between. CDR3 length equals 14 residues. In germline, CDR1 is SGHNT, CDR2 YYREEE (reference sequence). CDR3 amino acids: CASSLFGVGTEAFF. The CDR3 region has the DNA TGTGCCAGCAGCTTGTTCGGGGTTGGAACTGAAGCTTTCTTT.

The rearrangement links TRBV28 to TRBJ2-1; TRBD2 aligns across 15 bases. The CDR3 covers 17 residues. CDR1 is MDHEN and CDR2 is SYDVKM in the germline V gene. Germline trimming cut 5 bases from V and 8 bases from J; bases unmatched to any gene: 10. The CDR3 DNA sequence: TGTGCCAGCAGTCGAGGACTAGCGGGGGGGCTGGGCGATGAGCAGTTCTTC. Amino acids: CASSRGLAGGLGDEQFF.

This sequence joins TRBV6-5 and TRBJ2-7; 8 nucleotides agree with TRBD1. Germline CDR1 is MNHEY and CDR2 is SVGAGI. V was pared by 5 bases and J by 1 base, with 7 bases of the junction left unmatched. This CDR3 is built from 15 residues. CDR3 in amino acids: CASSPDRDKSYEQYF. The DNA for the CDR3 is TGTGCCAGCAGTCCGGACAGGGATAAGTCCTACGAGCAGTACTTC.

This clone was counted between two and nine times. This chain joins TRBV6-1 and TRBJ1-2; D call uncertain. Germline-derived CDR1 and CDR2 are MNHNS and SASEGT. Deletions cut 4 bases from V and 8 bases from J, with 17 bases between. The CDR3 totals 14 residues. CDR3 residues: CASSATGIPDGYTF. CDR3 nucleotide sequence: TGTGCCAGCAGTGCCACCGGGATCCCCGACGGCTACACCTTC.

The chain recombines TRBV10-2 with TRBJ2-3, with a weak D call TRBD2 (5 bases). V was clipped by 6 bases and J by 4 bases, with 8 bases between them. CDR3 length: 12 residues. CDR1 is WSHSY, CDR2 SAAADI, per germline. CDR3 in DNA: TGCGCCAGCAGGGGAGAGGCAGATACGCAGTATTTT. It yields the protein CASRGEADTQYF.

The chain employs TRBV27 and TRBJ2-2; 10 nucleotides align to TRBD1. The CDR3 is 14 residues long. V dropped 5 bases and J dropped 9; count of bases not matched to a gene: 6. The V gene's germline CDR1 is MNHEY and CDR2 SMNVEV (reference sequence). The CDR3 reads CASSRDRGWRELFF. The CDR3 DNA is TGTGCCAGCAGTAGGGACAGGGGATGGAGGGAGCTGTTTTTT.

This sequence joins TRBV27 and TRBJ2-1; 8 nucleotides match TRBD2. CDR3 length equals 15 residues. Unmatched junction bases numbered 15, after V lost 5 bases and J lost 12 bases. Germline V gene data show CDR1 as MNHEY and CDR2 as SMNVEV (reference sequence). The CDR3 sequence is CASSIRYLAGQGQFF. The CDR3 DNA sequence: TGTGCCAGCAGTATCAGATACCTAGCGGGTCAAGGGCAGTTCTTC.